The source of this T cell receptor (beta chain) is a study of shared clonotypes between healthy human individuals. Study-level information: Sampling drew on donors who were a couple of women and three men aged 18 to 49. The study's findings and limits: Among donors, sharing of clonotypes was expected to be affected by sequencing depth.

CD8 cells regarded as naive lacked CD45RO, were positively chosen for CCR7, and omitted terminally differentiated effector memory CD45RA+ cells. Points on this clone: The antigen is undetermined. The same CDR3 also results from other DNA sequences found in this sample.

Deep was the level at which the assay was run. Assay: immunoSEQ multiplex PCR; the TCRdb copy retains only in-frame clones and omits some. Among about 2 million clones, about 95% were seen once, and the ten largest hold 1% to 1.5%. This CDR3 has 14 amino acids. Germline V gene sequence: CDR1 LGHNA, CDR2 YSLEER. V was shortened by 0 bases and J by 2 bases, with 8 bases between the two germline ends. The sequenced sample was naive CD8+ T cells sorted from blood. The TCR comes from a man aged 18 to 29 in good health. V usage is TRBV4-3 and J usage is TRBJ2-7; D is unresolved. The chain's CDR3 is CASSQDRTTYEQYF. The CDR3 bases are TGCGCCAGCAGCCAAGACAGGACGACCTACGAGCAGTACTTC.